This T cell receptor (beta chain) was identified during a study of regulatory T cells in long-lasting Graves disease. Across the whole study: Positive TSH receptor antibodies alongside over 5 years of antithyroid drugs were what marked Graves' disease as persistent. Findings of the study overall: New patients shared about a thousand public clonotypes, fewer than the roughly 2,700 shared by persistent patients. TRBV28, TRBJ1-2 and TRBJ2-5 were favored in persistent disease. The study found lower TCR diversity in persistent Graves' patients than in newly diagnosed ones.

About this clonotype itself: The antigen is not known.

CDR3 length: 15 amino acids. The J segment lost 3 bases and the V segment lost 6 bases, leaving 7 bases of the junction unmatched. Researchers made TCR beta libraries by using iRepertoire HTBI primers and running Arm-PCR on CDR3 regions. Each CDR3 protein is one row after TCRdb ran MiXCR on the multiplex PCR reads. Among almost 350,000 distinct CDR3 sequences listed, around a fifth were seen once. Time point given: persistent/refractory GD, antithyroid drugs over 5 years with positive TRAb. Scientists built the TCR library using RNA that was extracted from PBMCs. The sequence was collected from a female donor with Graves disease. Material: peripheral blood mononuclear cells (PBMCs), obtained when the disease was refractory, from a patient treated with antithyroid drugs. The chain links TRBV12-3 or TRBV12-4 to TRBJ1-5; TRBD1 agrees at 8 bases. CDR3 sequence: CASRSGTGPNQPQHF. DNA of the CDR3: TGTGCCAGCAGATCCGGGACAGGCCCCAATCAGCCCCAGCATTTT.